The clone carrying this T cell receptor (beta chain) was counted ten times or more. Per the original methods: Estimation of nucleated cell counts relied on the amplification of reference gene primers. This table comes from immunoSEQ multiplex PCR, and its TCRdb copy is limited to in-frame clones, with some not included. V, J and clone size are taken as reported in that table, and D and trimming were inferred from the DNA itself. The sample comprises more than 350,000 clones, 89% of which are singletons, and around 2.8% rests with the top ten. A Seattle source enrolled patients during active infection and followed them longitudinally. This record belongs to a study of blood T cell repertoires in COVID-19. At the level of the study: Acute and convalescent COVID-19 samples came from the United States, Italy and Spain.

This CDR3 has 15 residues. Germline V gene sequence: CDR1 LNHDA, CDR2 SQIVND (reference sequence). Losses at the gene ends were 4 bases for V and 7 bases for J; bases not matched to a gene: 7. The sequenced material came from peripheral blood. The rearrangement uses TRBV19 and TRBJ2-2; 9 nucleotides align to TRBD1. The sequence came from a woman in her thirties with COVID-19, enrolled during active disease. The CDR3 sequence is CASSTIQGAFGELFF. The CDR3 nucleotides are TGTGCCAGTAGTACGATACAGGGGGCTTTCGGGGAGCTGTTTTTT.